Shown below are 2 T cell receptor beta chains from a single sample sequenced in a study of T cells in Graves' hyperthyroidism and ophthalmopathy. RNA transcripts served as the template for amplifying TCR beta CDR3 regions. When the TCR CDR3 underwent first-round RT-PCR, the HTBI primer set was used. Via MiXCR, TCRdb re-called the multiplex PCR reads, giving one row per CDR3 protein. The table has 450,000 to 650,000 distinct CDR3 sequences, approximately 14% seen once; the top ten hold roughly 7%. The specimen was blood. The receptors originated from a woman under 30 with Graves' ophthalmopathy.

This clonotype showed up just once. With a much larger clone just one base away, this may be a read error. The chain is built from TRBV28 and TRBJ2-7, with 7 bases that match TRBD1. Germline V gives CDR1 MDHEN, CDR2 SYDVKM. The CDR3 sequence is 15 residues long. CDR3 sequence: CASSGKGQRAYEQNF. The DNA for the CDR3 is TGTGCCAGCAGTGGGAAGGGACAGAGGGCCTACGAGCAGAACTTC.

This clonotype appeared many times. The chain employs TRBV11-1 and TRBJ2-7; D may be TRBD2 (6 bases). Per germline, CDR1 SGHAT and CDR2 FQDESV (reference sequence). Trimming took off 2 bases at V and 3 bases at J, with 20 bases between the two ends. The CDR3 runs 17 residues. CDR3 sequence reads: CASSLTTRAGLGYEQYF. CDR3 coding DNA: TGTGCCAGCAGCTTAACGACTAGGGCGGGCCTGGGCTACGAGCAGTACTTC.